This TCR beta chain emerged from a study of cytomegalovirus exposure and HLA in healthy donors. In the PCR, 60 Vbeta and 13 Jbeta primers were used. Generated by immunoSEQ multiplex PCR, the TCRdb table keeps only in-frame clones and is missing some. This table has 90,000 or so clones, roughly 70% appearing once. This CDR3 is built from 15 residues. Trimming stripped 3 bases from V and 5 bases from J, with 13 bases between. The germline CDR1 and CDR2 sequences are MNHNS and SASEGT. The receptor was isolated from a man in his fifties or sixties in good health and CMV-seronegative. Sequenced: PBMCs. The V and J genes are TRBV6-1 and TRBJ2-2; D might be TRBD1 (6 bases). The CDR3 here is CASSEGQGITGELFF. CDR3 in DNA: TGTGCCAGCAGTGAGGGTCAGGGGATTACCGGGGAGCTGTTTTTT.